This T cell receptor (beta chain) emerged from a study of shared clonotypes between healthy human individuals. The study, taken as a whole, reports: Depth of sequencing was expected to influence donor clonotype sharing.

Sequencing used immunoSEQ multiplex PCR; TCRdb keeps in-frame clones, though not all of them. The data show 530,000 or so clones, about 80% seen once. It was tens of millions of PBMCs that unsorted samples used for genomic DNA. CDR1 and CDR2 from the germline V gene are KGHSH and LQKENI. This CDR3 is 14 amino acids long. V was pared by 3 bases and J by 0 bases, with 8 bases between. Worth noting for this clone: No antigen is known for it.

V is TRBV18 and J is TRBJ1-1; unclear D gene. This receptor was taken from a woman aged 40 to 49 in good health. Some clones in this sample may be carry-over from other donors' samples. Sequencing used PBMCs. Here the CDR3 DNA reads TGTGCCAGCTCACCGAGAGAAGTGAACACTGAAGCTTTCTTT. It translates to CASSPREVNTEAFF.